These 27 T cell receptor beta chains were all obtained from the same sample, sequenced in a study of blood T cells in healthy people across ages. Combining a sample-barcoded 5' primer with a J-beta primer mix, a second PCR ran for roughly 6 to 12 cycles. TCRdb redid the calling of the 5' RACE reads with MiXCR, one entry per CDR3 protein. This table holds just over 1 million distinct CDR3 sequences, under 55% found once. The sequencing sample was made of blood. These receptors were collected from a woman in her sixties or seventies in good health.

V gene TRBV10-3 combines with J gene TRBJ2-7, with D perhaps assigned TRBD1 or TRBD2 (6 bases each). Germline V gene data show CDR1 as ENHRY and CDR2 as SYGVKD. V lost 3 bases and J lost 7, with 19 bases in between. The CDR3 is 15 amino acids. The CDR3 DNA follows: TGTGCCATCAGTGATATGGGGGGCGATTCGGGGGAGCAGTACTTC. It codes for CAISDMGGDSGEQYF.

The table lists this clonotype with a few counts. The chain employs TRBV5-1 and TRBJ2-7; D perhaps matches TRBD2 (6 bases). With 3 bases removed from V and 5 bases from J, the gap between germline ends came to 15 bases. This CDR3 is 14 amino acids long. Germline V gene data show CDR1 as SGHRS and CDR2 as YFSETQ. CDR3 loop: CASSSRGPGDEQYF. CDR3 nucleotide sequence: TGCGCCAGCAGCTCACGAGGGCCGGGGGACGAGCAGTACTTC.

This clonotype was detected only a few times. J is TRBJ2-1 and V is TRBV4-2; 8 nucleotides line up with TRBD2. CDR3 length: 17 residues. The junction had 8 bases not matched to a gene; V was cut back by 0 bases and J by 4 bases. Germline CDR1 LGHNA, CDR2 YNFKEQ. The CDR3 sequence: CASSQDPAGDQYNEQFF. CDR3 in DNA: TGTGCCAGCAGCCAAGATCCAGCGGGAGATCAATACAATGAGCAGTTCTTC.

V usage is TRBV3-1 and J usage is TRBJ2-1; D remains unclear. V dropped 1 base and J dropped 4 bases, with 11 bases sitting between them. Germline loops: CDR1 LGHDT, CDR2 YNNKEL (reference sequence). The CDR3 extends over 15 amino acids. The CDR3 region is CASSQGSENYNEQFF. The CDR3 nucleotides read TGTGCCAGCAGCCAAGGAAGTGAAAATTACAATGAGCAGTTCTTC.

This clonotype was observed a handful of times. The rearrangement uses TRBV6-6 and TRBJ2-1, with D maybe TRBD2 (5 bases). Per germline, CDR1 MNHNY and CDR2 SVGAGI (reference sequence). This CDR3 has 13 amino acids. Trimming took 8 bases from V and 6 from J, leaving 14 bases between them. The CDR3 sequence: CASGWLASNEQFF. The CDR3 DNA is TGTGCCAGCGGCTGGCTAGCTAGCAATGAGCAGTTCTTC.

The chain recombines TRBV6-6 with TRBJ2-3; D not resolved. The V end was cut by 9 bases, the J end by 2 bases, with 18 bases between. Per the germline V gene, CDR1 is MNHNY and CDR2 is SVGAGI (reference sequence). CDR3 length: 15 amino acids. Here the CDR3 DNA reads TGTGCCAGTTTACCGTCGCGCGGCTACACAGATACGCAGTATTTT. This translates into CASLPSRGYTDTQYF.

There are a few counts of this clonotype. V is TRBV20-1 and J is TRBJ2-3; D gene unclear. V lost 3 bases to trimming and J lost 0 bases, with 13 bases between them. The CDR3 is made up of 15 amino acids. Germline assignment: CDR1 DFQATT and CDR2 SNEGSKA (reference sequence). CDR3 bases: TGCAGTGCTAGGCGTGGGGAAACTAGCACAGATACGCAGTATTTT. Its protein product is CSARRGETSTDTQYF.

A few counts support this clonotype. The chain recombines TRBV3-1 with TRBJ2-1; D call uncertain. Germline CDR1 is LGHDT and CDR2 is YNNKEL (reference sequence). The CDR3 contains 13 residues. Between the trimmed V and J ends, which lost 4 bases and 8 bases, there was a span of 12 bases. The CDR3 bases are TGTGCCAGCAGCCCCCGCTTAGGAGATGAGCAGTTCTTC. It is translated as CASSPRLGDEQFF.

In its sample, this clonotype was seen a few times. The rearrangement joins TRBV28 to TRBJ2-7, with TRBD2 identical over 16 bases. V was clipped by 7 bases and J by 7 bases; unmatched bases: 7. CDR3 size: 15 residues. Germline assignment: CDR1 MDHEN and CDR2 SYDVKM. CDR3 sequence (DNA): TGTGCCAGCATACCGGGACTAGCGGGAGGGGCGGAGCAGTACTTC. Protein sequence: CASIPGLAGGAEQYF.

The sample holds a few counts of this clonotype. The chain couples TRBV7-6 to TRBJ2-7; TRBD2 agrees at 11 bases. The CDR3 has 16 amino acids. V dropped 5 bases and J dropped 6; count of bases not matched to a gene: 12. CDR1 SGHVS and CDR2 FNYEAQ come from the germline V gene. CDR3 nucleotide sequence: TGTGCCAGCAGCCCATCCCCCGGGACTAGCGGATTCGAGCAGTACTTC. This codes for CASSPSPGTSGFEQYF. Combining the CDR3 with reference TRBV7-6 and TRBJ2-7 gives the whole variable domain GAGVSQSPRYKVTKRGQDVALRCDPISGHVSLYWYRQALGQGPEFLTYFNYEAQQDKSGLPNDRFSAERPEGSISTLTIQRTEQRDSAMYRCASSPSPGTSGFEQYFGPGTRLTVT.

This clonotype was seen a single time. V and J are TRBV28 and TRBJ2-4, with D unclear. Trimming pared 7 bases from V and 0 bases from J, leaving 13 bases between. The germline V gene has CDR1 MDHEN and CDR2 SYDVKM. This CDR3 is 15 amino acids long. The CDR3, as DNA: TGTGCCAGCAACAATCCAAGTCTAGCCAAAAACATTCAGTACTTC. This encodes CASNNPSLAKNIQYF. The variable domain in full, completed from reference TRBV28 and TRBJ2-4, reads DVKVTQSSRYLVKRTGEKVFLECVQDMDHENMFWYRQDPGLGLRLIYFSYDVKMKEKGDIPEGYSVSREKKERFSLILESASTNQTSMYLCASNNPSLAKNIQYFGAGTRLSVL.

The chain combines TRBV7-2 with TRBJ1-1, with a weak D call TRBD1 (5 bases). This CDR3 contains 15 residues. The germline V gene has CDR1 SGHTA and CDR2 FQGNSA. Trimming pared 1 base from V and 3 bases from J, leaving 12 bases between. CDR3: CASSLVVGGDTEAFF. The DNA of the CDR3 is TGTGCCAGCAGCTTAGTAGTGGGGGGAGACACTGAAGCTTTCTTT.

Note on this clonotype: Given a much more abundant clone one base away, this may be a read error. DNA for the CDR3: TGTGCCAGCAGTTCCCCGGGACTAGCGAACAATGAGCAGTTCTTC. Its translation is CASSSPGLANNEQFF. This chain connects TRBV12-3 or TRBV12-4 to TRBJ2-1, with TRBD2 matching 10 bases. V was clipped by 4 bases and J by 5 bases; unmatched bases: 5. CDR3 length equals 15 residues.

This clonotype was found a few times. A junction boundary mismatches the germline segment, possibly from a read error. The chain links TRBV12-3 or TRBV12-4 to TRBJ2-3; the match to TRBD2 covers 7 bases. The CDR3 has 14 residues. This chain's CDR3 is CASRLAGNTDTQYF. The CDR3 DNA follows: TGTGCCAGCAGGTTAGCGGGTAACACAGATACGCAGTATTTT.

The V gene is TRBV6-5, the J gene TRBJ1-2, with a weak D call TRBD1 (5 bases). Trimming pared 3 bases from V and 4 bases from J, leaving 18 bases between. CDR1 MNHEY and CDR2 SVGAGI come from the germline V gene. CDR3 length: 16 residues. CDR3 sequence reads: CASSYSDSTPSYGYTF. CDR3 nucleotide sequence: TGTGCCAGCAGTTATTCCGACAGCACCCCTAGCTATGGCTACACCTTC.

J is TRBJ2-7 and V is TRBV27; D possibly corresponds to TRBD2 (6 bases). This CDR3 region has 16 residues. Germline lookup yields CDR1 MNHEY and CDR2 SMNVEV (reference sequence). V dropped 7 bases and J dropped 1 base, with 20 bases sitting between them. The CDR3 DNA reads TGTGCCAGCACCTCCCTAGGGCAGCGGGCTTCCTACGAGCAGTACTTC. The encoded protein is CASTSLGQRASYEQYF.

This clonotype turned up a few times. This rearrangement joins TRBV20-1 to TRBJ2-1; D is unresolved. V lost 0 bases to trimming and J lost 8 bases, with 14 bases between them. Germline V CDR1 and CDR2: DFQATT, SNEGSKA (reference sequence). This CDR3 is built from 14 residues. The CDR3: CSARERPNGDEQFF. For the CDR3, the DNA is TGCAGTGCTAGAGAACGGCCTAATGGGGATGAGCAGTTCTTC.

In its sample, this clonotype was seen a few times. V and J are TRBV27 and TRBJ1-4, with D unresolved. V gave up 8 bases and J gave up 0 bases, with 16 bases separating them. The CDR3 covers 16 residues. The germline V gene encodes CDR1 MNHEY and CDR2 SMNVEV (reference sequence). CDR3 nucleotides: TGTGCCAGCTATAAGGCAGGTTCCGCAACTAATGAAAAACTGTTTTTT. Protein product: CASYKAGSATNEKLFF.

The chain combines TRBV3-1 with TRBJ2-7; D possibly matches TRBD1 or TRBD2 (5 bases each). CDR1 is LGHDT, CDR2 YNNKEL, per germline (reference sequence). Trimming cost V 4 bases and J 2 bases, with 12 bases left between them. CDR3 length equals 14 residues. In DNA form, the CDR3 reads TGTGCCAGCAGCCGGGACGAGGCGGCCTACGAGCAGTACTTC. Translated, it gives CASSRDEAAYEQYF.

The rearrangement links TRBV9 to TRBJ2-1; 9 nucleotides agree with TRBD1. With 4 bases clipped from V and 5 bases from J, the junction kept 13 bases outside the gene matches. Germline loops: CDR1 SGDLS, CDR2 YYNGEE. CDR3 length: 17 amino acids. The CDR3 DNA reads TGTGCCAGCAGCCTCGACTCCGGGACAGGGACCCACAATGAGCAGTTCTTC. It yields the protein CASSLDSGTGTHNEQFF.

This chain uses TRBV27 with TRBJ2-2; 10 bases are shared with TRBD1. Germline V gives CDR1 MNHEY, CDR2 SMNVEV (reference sequence). CDR3 length: 15 amino acids. Losses at the gene ends were 7 bases for V and 6 bases for J; bases not matched to a gene: 8. CDR3 protein: CASTPGTGAAGELFF. For the CDR3, the DNA is TGTGCCAGCACCCCTGGGACAGGGGCCGCCGGGGAGCTGTTTTTT.

The chain combines TRBV24-1 with TRBJ2-7; 11 nucleotides line up with TRBD1. The CDR3 loop spans 20 amino acids. Germline loops: CDR1 KGHDR, CDR2 SFDVKD. The trim removed 0 bases at V and 3 bases at J, leaving 15 bases unmatched. This chain's CDR3 is CATSDLRVFRDRGSYYEQYF. CDR3 coding DNA: TGTGCCACCAGTGATTTGAGGGTATTTAGGGACAGGGGGTCCTACTACGAGCAGTACTTC.

The rearrangement uses TRBV20-1 and TRBJ2-4, with 7 bases lining up with TRBD2. The ends lost 1 base at V and 15 bases at J; junction bases unmatched: 18. This CDR3 region has 15 residues. The germline gives CDR1 DFQATT, CDR2 SNEGSKA (reference sequence). This CDR3 reads CSARALRETQETRYF. The CDR3 DNA is TGCAGTGCTAGAGCTTTGCGGGAGACCCAAGAGACCCGGTACTTC.

The rearrangement joins TRBV5-1 to TRBJ2-3, with D possibly matching TRBD1 (6 bases). V gave up 4 bases and J gave up 4 bases, with 16 bases separating them. The length of the CDR3 is 15 residues. Germline V CDR1 and CDR2: SGHRS, YFSETQ. The CDR3 spells CASSASQGRADTQYF. As DNA, the CDR3 is TGCGCCAGCAGCGCTTCACAGGGAAGGGCAGATACGCAGTATTTT.

The chain joins TRBV7-2 to TRBJ2-7; no reliable D call. Looked up from germline, CDR1 is SGHTA and CDR2 is FQGNSA. V dropped 3 bases and J dropped 3 bases, with 9 bases sitting between them. The CDR3 is made up of 13 amino acids. CDR3 loop: CASSFSSRYEQYF. The CDR3 nucleotides read TGTGCCAGCAGCTTTAGTTCCCGCTACGAGCAGTACTTC.

The gene calls are TRBV2 and TRBJ2-7; 9 bases align to TRBD1. The CDR3 is made up of 15 amino acids. J was trimmed by 2 bases and V by 1 base; bases with no gene match: 3. From germline, CDR1 is SNHLY and CDR2 FYNNEI. The CDR3 protein is CASSEEGQGTYEQYF. Here the CDR3 DNA reads TGTGCCAGCAGTGAAGAAGGACAGGGGACCTACGAGCAGTACTTC.

This rearrangement joins TRBV24-1 to TRBJ2-3; 7 bases agree with TRBD2. The germline V gene has CDR1 KGHDR and CDR2 SFDVKD. V dropped 9 bases and J dropped 4; count of bases not matched to a gene: 0. The CDR3 spans 11 residues. In DNA form, the CDR3 reads TGTGCCACCGGGAGGGCAGATACGCAGTATTTT. Translating it yields CATGRADTQYF.